This T cell receptor beta chain was sequenced for a study of early T cells in non-severe SARS-CoV-2 infection. There are many counts of this clonotype. Deletions cut 4 bases from V and 7 bases from J, with 25 bases between. The CDR3 length is 18 residues. Looked up from germline, CDR1 is SGHNT and CDR2 is YENEEA. The protocol attached unique molecular identifiers to individual cDNA molecules. TCRdb re-called the 5' RACE reads with MiXCR, one entry per CDR3 protein. This sample has 90,000 to 130,000 distinct CDR3 sequences, with 9% to 14% found just once. The sequencing sample was made of whole blood. The sequence was collected from an adult who was a healthcare worker with PCR-confirmed SARS-CoV-2 infection or an uninfected control (not recorded which). V and J are TRBV11-3 and TRBJ1-4, with D tentatively TRBD1 (5 bases). For the CDR3, the DNA is TGTGCCAGCAGCTCGGGGACCGGGGCTTTACTTGGGTCTGAAAAACTGTTTTTT. Protein product: CASSSGTGALLGSEKLFF.